A single sample is the source of the 18 T cell receptor beta chains below, sequenced in a study of T-cell memory formation after mild COVID-19. TCRdb analysed the 5' RACE reads with MiXCR anew, one entry per CDR3 protein. The sample records tens of thousands of distinct CDR3 sequences, approximately 12% being singletons. Sequencing was carried out using PBMCs or a T cell subset sorted from them (not recorded which). These receptors originate from an adult woman who had mild COVID-19 (a few samples of this study predate the infection). Cell type and time point are not known.

This clonotype was observed a few times. CDR3 sequence reads: CASSNPVNTEAFF. For the CDR3, the DNA is TGTGCCAGTAGTAATCCAGTGAACACTGAAGCTTTCTTT. The chain has TRBV19 and TRBJ1-1; no firm D call. In germline, CDR1 is LNHDA, CDR2 SQIVND (reference sequence). The ends were cut back, 4 bases at V and 0 bases at J, with 6 bases in the middle. This CDR3 is 13 amino acids long. Supplemented by reference TRBV19 and TRBJ1-1, the full variable domain reads DGGITQSPKYLFRKEGQNVTLSCEQNLNHDAMYWYRQDPGQGLRLIYYSQIVNDFQKGDIAEGYSVSREKKESFPLTVTSAQKNPTAFYLCASSNPVNTEAFFGQGTRLTVV.

This clonotype was seen ten or more times. The J gene is TRBJ1-2, the V gene TRBV5-1; D is unclear. The V end was cut by 1 base, the J end by 5 bases, with 18 bases between. The CDR3 is 16 residues long. The germline V gene encodes CDR1 SGHRS and CDR2 YFSETQ. CDR3 region: CASSLRSAEAGYGYTF. In nucleotides, the CDR3 is TGCGCCAGCAGCTTGCGGTCAGCCGAGGCGGGGTATGGCTACACCTTC. The whole variable domain, remainder taken from reference TRBV5-1 and TRBJ1-2, is KAGVTQTPRYLIKTRGQQVTLSCSPISGHRSVSWYQQTPGQGLQFLFEYFSETQRNKGNFPGRFSGRQFSNSRSEMNVSTLELGDSALYLCASSLRSAEAGYGYTFGSGTRLTVV.

This clonotype was seen many times. V and J are TRBV5-1 and TRBJ2-7; a possible D gene is TRBD2 (7 bases). CDR1 is SGHRS, CDR2 YFSETQ, per germline. Trimming removed 2 bases from V and 2 bases from J, with 14 bases in between. CDR3 length equals 15 residues. CDR3 nucleotides: TGCGCCAGCAGCTTTACAAGGGGGGGGACCTACGAGCAGTACTTC. Its protein is CASSFTRGGTYEQYF.

This clonotype was seen at least ten times. The chain employs TRBV19 and TRBJ2-2; 9 positions match TRBD1. From germline, CDR1 is LNHDA and CDR2 SQIVND (reference sequence). Germline trimming cut 7 bases from V and 6 bases from J; bases unmatched to any gene: 3. The CDR3 is 13 amino acids. The CDR3 nucleotides are TGTGCCAGTAACAGACAGGGGGCCGGGGAGCTGTTTTTT. This codes for CASNRQGAGELFF.

There are many counts of this clonotype. The V and J genes are TRBV20-1 and TRBJ2-1; 8 bases agree with TRBD2. The J segment lost 2 bases and the V segment lost 0 bases, leaving 6 bases of the junction unmatched. In germline, CDR1 is DFQATT, CDR2 SNEGSKA (reference sequence). This CDR3 has 16 amino acids. The CDR3 sequence: CSARDLGREAYNEQFF. The CDR3 coding sequence is TGCAGTGCTAGAGATCTCGGGCGGGAGGCCTACAATGAGCAGTTCTTC.

In its sample, this clonotype was seen many times. V gene TRBV29-1 combines with J gene TRBJ1-2; unclear D gene. Germline CDR1 and CDR2: SQVTM and ANQGSEA. Between the trimmed V and J ends, which lost 6 bases and 4 bases, there was a span of 12 bases. The CDR3 has 12 residues. Here the CDR3 reads CSVVDGFYGYTF. In DNA, the CDR3 is TGCAGCGTCGTTGACGGATTCTATGGCTACACCTTC.

In its sample, this clonotype was seen many times. In nucleotides, the CDR3 is TGCGCCAGCAGCCAAGTTTACCGGACAGGGGGATTCCGGAGGGACGAGCAGTACTTC. This sequence encodes CASSQVYRTGGFRRDEQYF. V gene TRBV4-1 combines with J gene TRBJ2-7; 10 bases line up with TRBD1. The CDR3 extends over 19 amino acids. Germline CDR1 reads MGHRA; CDR2 reads YSYEKL. The V gene end was trimmed by 1 base and the J gene end by 5 bases; junction bases not matched to a gene: 17.

This clonotype was seen a handful of times. The chain employs TRBV7-6 and TRBJ1-1; D perhaps matches TRBD1 (6 bases). In germline, CDR1 is SGHVS, CDR2 FNYEAQ. V gave up 4 bases and J gave up 0 bases, with 12 bases separating them. The CDR3 extends over 15 amino acids. The CDR3 coding sequence is TGTGCCAGCAGCTCAGGGGTGGTCGTGAACACTGAAGCTTTCTTT. Translation: CASSSGVVVNTEAFF.

This clonotype was seen at least ten times. The gene calls are TRBV5-4 and TRBJ1-2, with a weak D call TRBD1 (5 bases). V shed 0 bases and J shed 4 bases, with 10 bases lying between them. CDR3 size: 14 residues. CDR1 SGHNT and CDR2 YYREEE come from the germline V gene (reference sequence). The CDR3 spells CASSLALTGYGYTF. CDR3 sequence (DNA): TGTGCCAGCAGCTTGGCTTTAACAGGCTATGGCTACACCTTC.

Ten or more counts support this clonotype. The V gene is TRBV5-4, the J gene TRBJ1-2, with 7 bases aligning to TRBD1. There are 16 residues in the CDR3. Per the germline V gene, CDR1 is SGHNT and CDR2 is YYREEE (reference sequence). Trimming took 0 bases from V and 7 from J; bases not matched to a gene: 12. CDR3 in DNA: TGTGCCAGCAGCTTGGGGGTGAAAAAGGGGGCGCTTGGCTACACCTTC. This sequence encodes CASSLGVKKGALGYTF.

This clonotype was found many times. The gene calls are TRBV24-1 and TRBJ2-5, with D possibly TRBD1 on 5 matching bases. V was cut by 10 bases and J by 0 bases, with 11 bases left in between. Germline V CDR1 and CDR2: KGHDR, SFDVKD. CDR3 length equals 13 residues. This CDR3 is CATSRGNQETQYF. The CDR3 DNA follows: TGTGCCACATCTAGGGGAAACCAAGAGACCCAGTACTTC.

At least ten counts were recorded for this clonotype. The rearrangement links TRBV6-4 to TRBJ2-1; TRBD2 is a possible D gene (6 bases). This CDR3 spans 15 amino acids. Between the trimmed V and J ends, which lost 0 bases and 4 bases, there was a span of 10 bases. Germline CDR1 MRHNA, CDR2 SNTAGT. The CDR3 DNA reads TGTGCCAGCAGTGACTCTAGCGGCTCTTACAATGAGCAGTTCTTC. This codes for CASSDSSGSYNEQFF.

The sample holds many counts of this clonotype. J is TRBJ1-1 and V is TRBV6-6; D not resolved. Germline V gene data show CDR1 as MNHNY and CDR2 as SVGAGI (reference sequence). CDR3 length: 14 residues. Trimming took off 7 bases at V and 1 base at J, with 13 bases between the two ends. The CDR3 region is CASNRLTGNTEAFF. The CDR3 DNA sequence: TGTGCCAGCAATCGACTAACTGGGAACACTGAAGCTTTCTTT.

The table lists this clonotype with many counts. V gene TRBV24-1 combines with J gene TRBJ2-7; D possibly corresponds to TRBD2 (5 bases). The CDR3 is 12 amino acids. Looked up from germline, CDR1 is KGHDR and CDR2 is SFDVKD. The CDR3 DNA follows: TGTGATCCCCCGGGATGGGTCCACGAGCAGTACTTC. It specifies CDPPGWVHEQYF.

The genes are TRBV5-8 and TRBJ1-2, with D perhaps matching TRBD1 (5 bases). There are 13 residues in the CDR3. V was cut by 1 base and J by 8 bases, with 12 bases left in between. Germline V gene sequence: CDR1 SGHTS, CDR2 YDEGEE. CDR3 sequence reads: CASSLYAGPGYTF. CDR3 DNA: TGTGCCAGCAGCTTGTACGCAGGGCCAGGCTACACCTTC.

This clonotype occurred many times. The chain has TRBV6-2 or TRBV6-3 and TRBJ2-1, with D maybe TRBD1 (6 bases). Trimming took off 0 bases at V and 9 bases at J, with 12 bases between the two ends. The CDR3 contains 14 residues. CDR1 MNHEY and CDR2 SVGEGT come from the germline V gene. The CDR3 spells CASSYSNRAGEQFF. The CDR3 nucleotides read TGTGCCAGCAGTTACTCAAACAGGGCGGGTGAGCAGTTCTTC.

At least ten counts were recorded for this clonotype. The chain links TRBV7-8 to TRBJ2-1, with 10 bases fitting TRBD2. The length of the CDR3 is 15 residues. V shed 5 bases, J shed 5 bases, and the junction held 6 bases outside the gene matches. Germline CDR1 reads SGHVS; CDR2 reads FQNEAQ. The CDR3 spells CASSPTSGFDNEQFF. In DNA form, the CDR3 reads TGTGCCAGCAGCCCGACTAGCGGGTTCGACAATGAGCAGTTCTTC.

At least ten counts were recorded for this clonotype. The V gene is TRBV7-9, the J gene TRBJ1-4, with 10 bases fitting TRBD1. Trimming cost V 5 bases and J 8 bases; bases outside gene matches: 5. The germline gives CDR1 SEHNR, CDR2 FQNEAQ (reference sequence). CDR3 length: 14 residues. CDR3 bases: TGTGCCAGCAGCCAGGGACAGGGGAAGGAAAAACTGTTTTTT. Translating gives CASSQGQGKEKLFF.